The 20 T cell receptor beta chains below all came from one sample that was sequenced in a study of neurological immune-mediated disorders. From the 5' RACE reads, TCRdb called clonotypes with MiXCR, one entry per CDR3 protein. The sample has 45,000 to 50,000 distinct CDR3 sequences; less than 4% are singletons. The sample consisted of PBMCs. The receptors here all came from a woman aged 45 to 65 with multiple sclerosis.

The sample holds many counts of this clonotype. The chain carries TRBV27 and TRBJ2-1; 15 bases are shared with TRBD2. Germline V gene data show CDR1 as MNHEY and CDR2 as SMNVEV (reference sequence). This CDR3 region has 16 residues. Trimming at V came to 5 bases and at J to 8 bases, leaving 7 bases not matched to a gene. The CDR3 nucleotides read TGTGCCAGCAGTGCAGGACTAGCGGGAGGGGTTGATGAGCAGTTCTTC. Its protein is CASSAGLAGGVDEQFF.

This clonotype was observed at least ten times. As DNA, the CDR3 is TGCGCCAGCAGCTTCGGCTACGAGCAGTACGTC. This sequence encodes CASSFGYEQYV. The chain uses TRBV5-1 and TRBJ2-7, with no clear D. Germline lookup yields CDR1 SGHRS and CDR2 YFSETQ. The ends were cut back, 2 bases at V and 3 bases at J, with 3 bases in the middle. The CDR3 loop spans 11 amino acids.

In this sample, this clonotype turned up many times. CDR3 sequence (DNA): TGTGCCAGCAGTGTGCGGGAGGGCAGTTACGAGCAGTACTTC. It codes for CASSVREGSYEQYF. This chain uses TRBV25-1 with TRBJ2-7, with 9 bases matching TRBD2. Per the germline V gene, CDR1 is MGHDK and CDR2 is SYGVNS. CDR3 length: 14 amino acids. Trimming cost V 4 bases and J 4 bases; bases outside gene matches: 5.

In the case of this clonotype: It may be a read error: a sequence one base away is much more abundant. This chain connects TRBV18 to TRBJ1-3, with D unclear. This CDR3 is built from 13 residues. The V end was cut by 4 bases, the J end by 9 bases, with 13 bases between. Germline assignment: CDR1 KGHSH and CDR2 LQKENI. CDR3 bases: TGTGCCAGCTCACGGTCCCGGGAGCCCACCATATATTTT. The encoded protein is CASSRSREPTIYF.

This clonotype was seen at least ten times. The genes are TRBV3-1 and TRBJ1-2; D not resolved. Trimming cost V 4 bases and J 2 bases, with 11 bases left between them. CDR1 LGHDT and CDR2 YNNKEL come from the germline V gene (reference sequence). The CDR3 has 14 amino acids. The CDR3 nucleotides are TGTGCCAGCAGCCCTCGGGGAGAAAACTATGGCTACACCTTC. Protein product: CASSPRGENYGYTF.

This clonotype was recorded many times. The rearrangement joins TRBV7-2 to TRBJ2-2; 8 bases align to TRBD2. The CDR3 totals 16 residues. V was pared by 4 bases and J by 2 bases, with 6 bases of the junction left unmatched. CDR1 and CDR2 from the germline V gene are SGHTA and FQGNSA. CDR3 bases: TGTGCCAGCAGCTCTGTAGCGGGGCCAAACACCGGGGAGCTGTTTTTT. Residues: CASSSVAGPNTGELFF. Looking up the rest from reference TRBV7-2 and TRBJ2-2 gives the full variable domain: GAGVSQSPSNKVTEKGKDVELRCDPISGHTALYWYRQSLGQGLEFLIYFQGNSAPDKSGLPSDRFSAERTGGSVSTLTIQRTQQEDSAVYLCASSSVAGPNTGELFFGEGSRLTVL.

This clonotype counts as medium-sized. The chain couples TRBV15 to TRBJ2-5; D is possibly TRBD2 (6 bases). Deletions cut 0 bases from V and 7 bases from J, with 15 bases between. Germline loops: CDR1 LNHNV, CDR2 YYDKDF (reference sequence). The CDR3 loop spans 15 amino acids. The CDR3 region is CATSRDNSGEVTQYF. The CDR3 coding sequence is TGTGCCACCAGCAGAGATAATTCGGGAGAGGTGACCCAGTACTTC.

This clonotype was seen many times. The chain is built from TRBV10-1 and TRBJ1-1; 8 bases fit TRBD1. This CDR3 has 14 residues. V dropped 2 bases and J dropped 6; count of bases not matched to a gene: 5. The germline gives CDR1 WNHNN, CDR2 SYGVQD (reference sequence). CDR3 in amino acids: CASSEDRGAAEAFF. CDR3 nucleotide sequence: TGCGCCAGCAGTGAGGACAGGGGAGCTGCTGAAGCTTTCTTT.

This clonotype was found many times. V gene TRBV2 combines with J gene TRBJ1-5; no clear D. The germline CDR1 and CDR2 sequences are SNHLY and FYNNEI. With 3 bases removed from V and 5 bases from J, the gap between germline ends came to 11 bases. CDR3 length: 14 amino acids. CDR3 coding DNA: TGTGCCAGCAGTGAGACGACCAGCGATCAGCCCCAGCATTTT. It yields the protein CASSETTSDQPQHF.

There are a few counts of this clonotype. A much bigger clone sits one base away, suggesting this may be a read error. V gene TRBV24-1 combines with J gene TRBJ2-1; maybe TRBD1 (5 bases). Germline V gene data show CDR1 as KGHDR and CDR2 as SFDVKD. The V and J ends lost 9 bases and 3 bases respectively, with 5 bases between them. CDR3 size: 11 residues. This chain's CDR3 is CATGHYNEQFF. As DNA, the CDR3 is TGTGCCACCGGACACTACAATGAGCAGTTCTTC.

This clonotype was seen many times. V and J are TRBV5-1 and TRBJ1-2, with a weak D call TRBD1 (5 bases). The CDR3 totals 13 residues. Deletions cut 4 bases from V and 6 bases from J, with 13 bases between. Germline assignment: CDR1 SGHRS and CDR2 YFSETQ. The CDR3 reads CASSRGELDGYTF. CDR3 in DNA: TGCGCCAGCAGCAGGGGAGAGTTGGATGGCTACACCTTC.

This clonotype was recorded at least ten times. In DNA form, the CDR3 reads TGTGCCAGCAGCGACAAACAGGGGTTCCTTAATGAAAAACTGTTTTTT. It is translated as CASSDKQGFLNEKLFF. The chain joins TRBV7-9 to TRBJ1-4, with TRBD1 identical over 7 bases. The CDR3 sequence is 16 residues long. CDR1 is SEHNR and CDR2 is FQNEAQ in the germline V gene (reference sequence). V shed 5 bases and J 4 bases; nucleotides not matched to a gene: 10. The full variable domain, in which reference TRBV7-9 and TRBJ1-4 provide the parts outside the CDR3, is DTGVSQNPRHKITKRGQNVTFRCDPISEHNRLYWYRQTLGQGPEFLTYFQNEAQLEKSRLLSDRFSAERPKGSFSTLEIQRTEQGDSAMYLCASSDKQGFLNEKLFFGSGTQLSVL.

By share, this clonotype counts as medium-sized. V is TRBV12-3 or TRBV12-4 and J is TRBJ2-5; the D gene is possibly TRBD2 (6 bases). V was cut by 3 bases and J by 9 bases, with 8 bases left in between. CDR3 length: 11 amino acids. CDR3 DNA sequence: TGTGCCAGCAGTTTGGAGGGTGCCCAGTACTTC. It specifies CASSLEGAQYF.

The sample holds many counts of this clonotype. The chain carries TRBV18 and TRBJ1-1; D may be TRBD1 (5 bases). V lost 3 bases and J 5 bases, leaving 13 bases between the germline ends. Germline values: CDR1 KGHSH, CDR2 LQKENI. The CDR3 loop spans 14 amino acids. This chain's CDR3 is CASSPVQGGTEAFF. The CDR3 nucleotides read TGTGCCAGCTCACCGGTCCAGGGTGGTACTGAAGCTTTCTTT.

This clonotype was detected many times. The chain joins TRBV7-6 to TRBJ2-7; maybe TRBD2 (5 bases). CDR3 length equals 15 residues. V dropped 0 bases and J dropped 3 bases, with 12 bases sitting between them. Per germline, CDR1 SGHVS and CDR2 FNYEAQ. CDR3 loop: CASSLAEGTRYEQYF. The CDR3 bases are TGTGCCAGCAGCTTAGCCGAGGGAACTCGCTACGAGCAGTACTTC.

In its sample, this clonotype was seen many times. The chain joins TRBV10-3 to TRBJ1-5; the D gene is possibly TRBD1 (6 bases). CDR3 length: 15 residues. V was clipped by 4 bases and J by 1 base, with 11 bases between them. CDR1 and CDR2 (germline): ENHRY, SYGVKD. CDR3 coding DNA: TGTGCCATCAGTGCTACCGGGACAAGCAATCAGCCCCAGCATTTT. Residues: CAISATGTSNQPQHF.

This clonotype was detected many times. The chain links TRBV7-2 to TRBJ1-1, with D maybe TRBD1 (5 bases). V lost 0 bases to trimming and J lost 1 base, with 9 bases between them. The CDR3 spans 15 residues. Germline V gene data show CDR1 as SGHTA and CDR2 as FQGNSA. Here the CDR3 DNA reads TGTGCCAGCAGCTTAGCCCCAGGGCCGAACACTGAAGCTTTCTTT. Translation: CASSLAPGPNTEAFF.

This clonotype was seen many times. This rearrangement joins TRBV14 to TRBJ2-1; the match to TRBD2 covers 9 bases. Germline V gene data show CDR1 as SGHDN and CDR2 as FVKESK. This CDR3 comprises 15 residues. After removal of 4 bases from V and 8 bases from J, the junction contained 9 bases not matched to a gene. The CDR3 DNA follows: TGTGCCAGCAGCCGTAGCGGGGGAACATATGATGAGCAGTTCTTC. Amino acids: CASSRSGGTYDEQFF. The full variable domain, with the rest looked up from reference TRBV14 and TRBJ2-1, is EAGVTQFPSHSVIEKGQTVTLRCDPISGHDNLYWYRRVMGKEIKFLLHFVKESKQDESGMPNNRFLAERTGGTYSTLKVQPAELEDSGVYFCASSRSGGTYDEQFFGPGTRLTVL.

In its sample, this clonotype was seen many times. V is TRBV18 and J is TRBJ2-1, with 10 bases fitting TRBD2. Looked up from germline, CDR1 is KGHSH and CDR2 is LQKENI. The V and J ends lost 2 bases and 15 bases, in that order; junction bases with no gene match: 10. The CDR3 runs 14 residues. CDR3 sequence reads: CASSPGLAGALPFF. The CDR3 bases are TGTGCCAGCTCACCAGGTCTAGCGGGGGCCTTGCCGTTCTTC.

This clonotype was seen many times. The V and J genes are TRBV9 and TRBJ1-4; a possible D gene is TRBD1 (6 bases). The CDR3 loop spans 15 amino acids. Germline V lookup: CDR1 SGDLS, CDR2 YYNGEE. The germline V and J ends were trimmed by 3 bases and 2 bases, with 11 bases remaining between them. The CDR3 loop reads CASSGTGTTNEKLFF. Written as DNA, the CDR3 is TGTGCCAGCAGCGGAACAGGGACCACTAATGAAAAACTGTTTTTT.